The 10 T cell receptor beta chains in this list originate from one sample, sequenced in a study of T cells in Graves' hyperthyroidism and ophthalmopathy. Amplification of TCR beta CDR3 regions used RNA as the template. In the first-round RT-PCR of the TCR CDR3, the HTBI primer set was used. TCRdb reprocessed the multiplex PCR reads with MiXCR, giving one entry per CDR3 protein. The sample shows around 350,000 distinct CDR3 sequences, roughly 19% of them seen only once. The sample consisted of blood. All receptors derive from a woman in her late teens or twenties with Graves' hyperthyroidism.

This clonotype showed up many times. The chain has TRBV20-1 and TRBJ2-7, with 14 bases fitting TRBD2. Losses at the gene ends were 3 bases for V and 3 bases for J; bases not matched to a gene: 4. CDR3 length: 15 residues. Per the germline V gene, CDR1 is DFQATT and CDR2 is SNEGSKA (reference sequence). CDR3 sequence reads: CSARRLAGGGYEQYF. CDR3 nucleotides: TGCAGTGCTAGGAGACTAGCGGGGGGGGGCTACGAGCAGTACTTC.

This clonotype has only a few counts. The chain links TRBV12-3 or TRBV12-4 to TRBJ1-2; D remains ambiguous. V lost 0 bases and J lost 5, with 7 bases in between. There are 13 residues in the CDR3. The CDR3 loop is CASSLADPYGYTF. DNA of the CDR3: TGTGCCAGCAGTTTAGCAGACCCATATGGCTACACCTTC.

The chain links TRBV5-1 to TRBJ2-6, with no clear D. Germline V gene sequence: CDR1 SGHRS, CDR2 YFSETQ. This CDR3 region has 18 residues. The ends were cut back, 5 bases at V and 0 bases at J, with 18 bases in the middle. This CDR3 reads CASSHPLGRTSGANVLTF. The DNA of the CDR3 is TGCGCCAGCAGTCATCCTCTAGGCAGGACCTCTGGGGCCAACGTCCTGACTTTC.

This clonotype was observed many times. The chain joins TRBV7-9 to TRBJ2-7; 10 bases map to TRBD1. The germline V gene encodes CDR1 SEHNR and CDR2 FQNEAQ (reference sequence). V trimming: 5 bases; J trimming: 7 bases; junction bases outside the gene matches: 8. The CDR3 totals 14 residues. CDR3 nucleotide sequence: TGTGCCAGCAGCGCCCGGGACAGGGGTTTAGAGCAGTACTTC. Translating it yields CASSARDRGLEQYF.

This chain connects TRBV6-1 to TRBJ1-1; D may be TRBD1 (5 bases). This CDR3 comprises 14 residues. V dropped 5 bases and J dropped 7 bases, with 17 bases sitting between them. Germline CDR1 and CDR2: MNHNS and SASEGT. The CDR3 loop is CASSRGGTSHEAFF. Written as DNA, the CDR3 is TGTGCCAGCAGTCGGGGGGGGACGTCCCATGAAGCTTTCTTT.

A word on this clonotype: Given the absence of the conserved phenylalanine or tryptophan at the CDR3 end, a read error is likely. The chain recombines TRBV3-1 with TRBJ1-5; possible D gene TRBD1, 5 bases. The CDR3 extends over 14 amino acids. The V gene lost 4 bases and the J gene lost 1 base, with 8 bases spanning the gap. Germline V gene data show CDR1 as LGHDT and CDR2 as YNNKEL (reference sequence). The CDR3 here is CASSPRESNQPQHY. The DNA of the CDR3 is TGTGCCAGCAGCCCCAGGGAGAGCAATCAGCCCCAGCATTAT.

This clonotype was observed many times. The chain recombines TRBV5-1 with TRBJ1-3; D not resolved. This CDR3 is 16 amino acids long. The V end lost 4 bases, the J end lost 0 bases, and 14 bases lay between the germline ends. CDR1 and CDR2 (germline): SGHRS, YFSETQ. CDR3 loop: CASSLGRASSGNTIYF. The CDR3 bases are TGCGCCAGCAGCCTGGGTCGCGCCAGCTCTGGAAACACCATATATTTT.

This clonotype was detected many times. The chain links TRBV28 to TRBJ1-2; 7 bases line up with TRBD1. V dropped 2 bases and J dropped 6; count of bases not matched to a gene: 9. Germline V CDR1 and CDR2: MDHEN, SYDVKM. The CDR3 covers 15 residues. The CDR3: CASSLSSTGADGYTF. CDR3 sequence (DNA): TGTGCCAGCAGTTTAAGTAGCACAGGGGCTGATGGCTACACCTTC.

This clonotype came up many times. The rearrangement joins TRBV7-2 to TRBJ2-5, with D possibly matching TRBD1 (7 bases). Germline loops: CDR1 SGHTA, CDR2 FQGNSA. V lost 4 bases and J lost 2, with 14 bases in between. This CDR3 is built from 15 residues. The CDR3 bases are TGTGCCAGCAGCTCGCAGACAGGGACTCAAGAGACCCAGTACTTC. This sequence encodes CASSSQTGTQETQYF.

CDR3 region: CSAKGQDMNTEAFF. The DNA of the CDR3 is TGCAGCGCTAAAGGACAGGACATGAACACTGAAGCTTTCTTT. This chain uses TRBV29-1 with TRBJ1-1; 7 bases map to TRBD1. Germline CDR1 reads SQVTM; CDR2 reads ANQGSEA. After removal of 7 bases from V and 0 bases from J, the junction contained 8 bases not matched to a gene. The CDR3 is 14 amino acids.